The rows below give T cell receptor beta chains drawn from one sample of a study of T cells in Graves' hyperthyroidism and ophthalmopathy. TCRdb re-analysed the multiplex PCR reads in MiXCR, keeping a single row per CDR3 protein. The table has roughly 93,000 distinct CDR3 sequences, just over 50% seen once. Sequencing used blood. These receptors originate from a woman aged 35 to 49 with Graves' hyperthyroidism. CDR3s include the opening cysteine and the closing phenylalanine or tryptophan. The D gene is left open where the match is weak. Size values are once, few and many counts, or a class for expanded clones, and some rows have none.

size,V,J,D,DNA,CDR3
.,TRBV11-1,TRBJ1-3,.,TGTGCCAGCAGCTATGGACAGGGAAACACCATATATTTT,CASSYGQGNTIYF
many,TRBV2,TRBJ1-4,.,TGTGCCAGCAGCCCTTCAGGAGGGGACGGGAATGAAAAACTGTTTTTT,CASSPSGGDGNEKLFF
many,TRBV7-9,TRBJ1-6,.,TGTGCCAGCAGCTTAAGGGAGGGGAATTCACCCCTCCACTTT,CASSLREGNSPLHF
.,TRBV9,TRBJ1-3,TRBD1,TGTGCCAGCAGAGGTGGGACAGACGGAAACACCATATATTTT,CASRGGTDGNTIYF
.,TRBV20-1,TRBJ2-5,.,TGCAGTGCACAGGACAGTGGGGAACGCGAGACCCAGTACTTC,CSAQDSGERETQYF
.,TRBV29-1,TRBJ2-5,.,TGCAGCTTAGTCGAAGAGACCCAGTACTTC,CSLVEETQYF
many,TRBV7-2,TRBJ1-1,TRBD1,TGTGCCAGCAGCTCCGGGACAGGGAGGACTGAAGCTTTCTTT,CASSSGTGRTEAFF
many,TRBV29-1,TRBJ1-3,.,TGCAGCGTTGAGAGGCTAGCCATATATTTT,CSVERLAIYF
.,TRBV9,TRBJ2-5,TRBD1,TGTGCCAGCAGCGCATCACCGGGACAGGGACGAACGGAGACCCAGTACTTC,CASSASPGQGRTETQYF
many,TRBV5-8,TRBJ2-7,.,TGTGCCAGCAGCGGTCCGTCGAGGGGATACGAGCAGTACTTC,CASSGPSRGYEQYF
many,TRBV9,TRBJ1-1,.,TGTGCCAGCAGCGTAAGGTTGGGAACTGAAGCTTTCTTT,CASSVRLGTEAFF
.,TRBV7-9,TRBJ1-2,.,TGCGCCAGCAGCCAAGATATGGGGGATGGAAACACCTTC,CASSQDMGDGNTF
many,TRBV20-1,TRBJ2-7,TRBD2,TGCAGTGCTAGAGTCGGCGGGAGTTCGCTGGACGAGCAGTACTTC,CSARVGGSSLDEQYF
.,TRBV10-3,TRBJ1-3,.,TGTGCCATCAAGGATAACAGGAGCTACTCTGGAAACACCATATATTTT,CAIKDNRSYSGNTIYF
many,TRBV5-1,TRBJ2-5,.,TGCGCCAGCAGCTTGGGGTTCCGGGACGAAGAGACCCAGTACTTC,CASSLGFRDEETQYF
.,TRBV5-4,TRBJ2-7,TRBD1,TGTGCCAGCAGGGTCTCAGGGGGCTACGAGCAGTACTTC,CASRVSGGYEQYF
.,TRBV9,TRBJ2-6,.,TGTGCCAGCAGCGTAGGAAGGTGGGAGGCTAACGTCCTGACTTTC,CASSVGRWEANVLTF
.,TRBV29-1,TRBJ1-2,TRBD1,TGCAGCGTTGATAGGACAGGGGAGCATGGCTACACCTTC,CSVDRTGEHGYTF
.,TRBV20-1,TRBJ2-5,TRBD2,TGCAGTGCTAGAATGACTAGCGGCGCCACAGGGGAGACCCAGTACTTC,CSARMTSGATGETQYF
.,TRBV7-2,TRBJ2-2,.,TGTGCCAGCAGTTTAACAGGGTTTCCCGGGGAGCTGTTTTTT,CASSLTGFPGELFF
many,TRBV7-2,TRBJ2-3,.,TGTGCCAGCAGCGCCGCCAGGGGCACAGATACGCAGTATTTT,CASSAARGTDTQYF
.,TRBV7-3,TRBJ1-2,TRBD1,TGTGCCAGCAGCTTAAGCTTTGTCAGGGGGCGCTTTGGCTACACCTTC,CASSLSFVRGRFGYTF
.,TRBV29-1,TRBJ1-1,.,TGCAGCGAAGTAGCAGGGCGGGGCACTGAAGCTTTCTTT,CSEVAGRGTEAFF
.,TRBV12-3/TRBV12-4,TRBJ1-6,.,TGTGCCAGCAGTGGACTCTCGCTCCGGGATTCACCCATCCACTTT,CASSGLSLRDSPIHF
.,TRBV7-9,TRBJ1-2,.,TGTGCCAGCAGCTTTGGAGGGGGGTTTGGCTACACCTTC,CASSFGGGFGYTF
.,TRBV29-1,TRBJ2-7,.,TGCAGCTTACGTATCGCCTACGAGCAGTACTTC,CSLRIAYEQYF
many,TRBV29-1,TRBJ1-1,TRBD1,TGCAGCTTAGGGGACAGGGTGGCTTTCTTT,CSLGDRVAFF
.,TRBV10-3,TRBJ1-3,.,TGTGCCATCAGTGAATCAGGGGCAAGGAACGCAAACACCATATATTTT,CAISESGARNANTIYF
.,TRBV9,TRBJ1-2,.,TGTGCCAGCAACGTAGGGACTTACTATGGCTACACCTTC,CASNVGTYYGYTF